This T cell receptor beta chain was found in a study of PD-1 blockade in mismatch repair-deficient tumors. Broader study findings: Tumor-resident clones, often undetectable pretreatment in blood, expanded then contracted after pembrolizumab.

Notes on this clone: Its specificity is not known.

Assay: immunoSEQ multiplex PCR; the TCRdb copy retains only in-frame clones and omits some. The sample has around 49,000 clones, around 77% seen once. Every patient had mismatch repair deficiency by PCR or immunohistochemistry. A few pembrolizumab responders had their TCRs sequenced. This CDR3 is built from 12 residues. The V end was cut by 4 bases, the J end by 4 bases, with 7 bases between. CDR1 and CDR2 (germline): SGHDN, FVKESK. The sample here was PBMCs, taken before pembrolizumab treatment. This TCR derives from an adult with mismatch repair-deficient cancer. The rearrangement uses TRBV14 and TRBJ2-5; the D gene is possibly TRBD2 (6 bases). In DNA form, the CDR3 reads TGTGCCAGCAGCCCGGGGGTAGAGACCCAGTACTTC. This sequence encodes CASSPGVETQYF.